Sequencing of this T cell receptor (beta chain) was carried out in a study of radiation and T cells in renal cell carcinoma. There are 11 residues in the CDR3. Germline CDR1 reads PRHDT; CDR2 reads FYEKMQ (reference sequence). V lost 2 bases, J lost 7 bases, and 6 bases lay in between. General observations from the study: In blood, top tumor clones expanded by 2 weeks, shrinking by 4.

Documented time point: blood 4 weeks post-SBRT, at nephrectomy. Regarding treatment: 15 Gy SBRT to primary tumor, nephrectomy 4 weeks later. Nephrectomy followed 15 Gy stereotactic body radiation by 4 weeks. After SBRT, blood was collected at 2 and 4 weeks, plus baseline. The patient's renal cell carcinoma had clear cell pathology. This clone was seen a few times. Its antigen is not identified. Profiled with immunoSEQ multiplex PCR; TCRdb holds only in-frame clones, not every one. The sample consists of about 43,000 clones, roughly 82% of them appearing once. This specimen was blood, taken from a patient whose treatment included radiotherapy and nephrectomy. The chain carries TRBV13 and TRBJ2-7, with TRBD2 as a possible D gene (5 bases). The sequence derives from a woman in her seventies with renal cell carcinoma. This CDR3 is CASSLRGEQYF. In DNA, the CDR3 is TGTGCCAGCAGCTTACGGGGAGAGCAGTACTTC.